This T cell receptor (beta chain) originates from a study of breast tumors, draining lymph nodes, adjacent tissues. Regarding the study as a whole: Luminal-like breast cancer showed significantly greater tumor-nontumor repertoire similarity than basal-like breast cancer did. That most tumor T cells come from lymph nodes remained unproven. Most tumor T cells seemingly derive from lymph node, then expand in tumor.

TCRdb passed the multiplex PCR reads through MiXCR, listing each CDR3 protein once. The sample contains approximately 210,000 distinct CDR3 sequences, less than 40% of which appear only once. The lymph nodes were axillary draining lymph nodes from breast cancer patients. The V end was cut by 10 bases, the J end by 0 bases, with 13 bases between. Germline V lookup: CDR1 KGHDR, CDR2 SFDVKD. The CDR3 totals 14 residues. On this clonotype: Its antigen is not known.

The chain links TRBV24-1 to TRBJ2-3, with D possibly TRBD2 on 5 matching bases. This TCR came from a female donor with breast cancer. Some clones in this sample may be carry-over from other donors' samples. The specimen was axillary lymph node tissue. The CDR3 sequence: CATGGRISTDTQYF. The CDR3 bases are TGTGCCACAGGCGGGCGGATTAGCACAGATACGCAGTATTTT.